This T cell receptor (beta chain) was retrieved from a study of T cell responses to AZD1222 COVID-19 vaccine. Study findings and constraints: The reported proportion of spike-specific TCRs targeting unmutated variant regions was nearly half. Repertoires were sampled only after the peak T cell response. Increased Spike-specific TCR breadth and depth were observed after two AZD1222 doses.

Clones were sequenced by immunoSEQ multiplex PCR, and TCRdb holds only the in-frame ones, with some missing. Found here are about 100,000 clones, roughly nine tenths of them singletons; the top ten hold roughly 17%. Germline assignment: CDR1 SEHNR and CDR2 FQNEAQ (reference sequence). Trimming at V came to 5 bases and at J to 4 bases, leaving 7 bases not matched to a gene. The CDR3 runs to 15 residues. Points on this clone: Antigen specificity is unknown.

The rearrangement links TRBV7-9 to TRBJ1-3; TRBD1 matches at 8 bases. The receptor was isolated from an adult in good health. The source was peripheral blood, collected on day 0 of AZD1222 vaccination. The CDR3 DNA reads TGTGCCAGCAGCCCTACAGACAGGGGAGGAAACACCATATATTTT. This translates into CASSPTDRGGNTIYF. Supplemented by reference TRBV7-9 and TRBJ1-3, the full variable domain reads DTGVSQNPRHKITKRGQNVTFRCDPISEHNRLYWYRQTLGQGPEFLTYFQNEAQLEKSRLLSDRFSAERPKGSFSTLEIQRTEQGDSAMYLCASSPTDRGGNTIYFGEGSWLTVV.